A selection of T cell receptor beta chains follows, all from one sample in a study of cytomegalovirus exposure and HLA in healthy donors. Assay used: immunoSEQ multiplex PCR; TCRdb lists only in-frame clones, some missing. The repertoire holds some 150,000 clones, with less than 80% as singletons. Sequenced material: PBMCs. Source of these receptors: a man over 45 in good health and CMV-seropositive. The CDR3 runs from the conserved cysteine through the conserved F or W. Each record gives: CDR3 DNA, CDR3 protein, V gene, J gene, D gene, clone size. The D gene is left open where the match is weak. Only some rows state a clone size, as once, few, many or a class for expanded clones.

CDR3 DNA: TGCAGCGTTGATAGTAGTCCAGCGTCTTACAATGAGCAGTTCTTC; CDR3 protein: CSVDSSPASYNEQFF; V gene: TRBV29-1; J gene: TRBJ2-1; D gene: NA; clone size: NA
CDR3 DNA: TGTGCCAGCAGTGGAGGAACAGGGAGCGTAGGAAACACCATATATTTT; CDR3 protein: CASSGGTGSVGNTIYF; V gene: TRBV6-1; J gene: TRBJ1-3; D gene: NA; clone size: NA
CDR3 DNA: TGCGCCAGCAGTGAGGGACACTCCGCGCGCGAGCAGTACTTC; CDR3 protein: CASSEGHSAREQYF; V gene: TRBV10-2; J gene: TRBJ2-7; D gene: NA; clone size: NA
CDR3 DNA: TGTGCCAGCAGCTTGGCGCTAGCGGGAGGAGAGACCCAGTACTTC; CDR3 protein: CASSLALAGGETQYF; V gene: TRBV5-8; J gene: TRBJ2-5; D gene: TRBD2; clone size: NA
CDR3 DNA: TGCAGCGGCCGGACAGGGGGCATCAACACTGAAGCTTTCTTT; CDR3 protein: CSGRTGGINTEAFF; V gene: TRBV29-1; J gene: TRBJ1-1; D gene: TRBD1; clone size: NA
CDR3 DNA: TGTGCCAGCAGCGTGGGACAGTTAGCCAAAAACATTCAGTACTTC; CDR3 protein: CASSVGQLAKNIQYF; V gene: TRBV7-4; J gene: TRBJ2-4; D gene: TRBD1; clone size: NA
CDR3 DNA: TGCGCCAGCAGCTTGGCCGGAGTCCCGAACACTGAAGCTTTCTTT; CDR3 protein: CASSLAGVPNTEAFF; V gene: TRBV5-1; J gene: TRBJ1-1; D gene: NA; clone size: NA
CDR3 DNA: TGTGCCAGCAGCTTAGGGGGTTTCACTGAAGCTTTCTTT; CDR3 protein: CASSLGGFTEAFF; V gene: TRBV5-6; J gene: TRBJ1-1; D gene: NA; clone size: NA
CDR3 DNA: TGCGCCAGCAGCCCGGGGGAGGGCACATACGAGCAGTACTTC; CDR3 protein: CASSPGEGTYEQYF; V gene: TRBV5-1; J gene: TRBJ2-7; D gene: TRBD2; clone size: NA
CDR3 DNA: TGTGCCAGCAGCTCCGTAGCGGGGGGCACAGATACGCAGTATTTT; CDR3 protein: CASSSVAGGTDTQYF; V gene: TRBV5-5; J gene: TRBJ2-3; D gene: TRBD2; clone size: NA
CDR3 DNA: TGTGCCAGCAGCAAAGGGGCGTGCTATCAGCCCCAGCATTTT; CDR3 protein: CASSKGACYQPQHF; V gene: TRBV21-1; J gene: TRBJ1-5; D gene: NA; clone size: NA
CDR3 DNA: TGTGCCAGTAGACTTAGCGGTAATGAAAAACTGTTTTTT; CDR3 protein: CASRLSGNEKLFF; V gene: TRBV19; J gene: TRBJ1-4; D gene: NA; clone size: NA
CDR3 DNA: TGTGCCAGCAGTTCCCTCGGACGAGGGCCCACTGAAGCTTTCTTT; CDR3 protein: CASSSLGRGPTEAFF; V gene: TRBV27; J gene: TRBJ1-1; D gene: NA; clone size: NA
CDR3 DNA: TGTGCCACCAGCAGAGATCGGAGGCGGGAGCCAGATACGCAGTATTTT; CDR3 protein: CATSRDRRREPDTQYF; V gene: TRBV15; J gene: TRBJ2-3; D gene: TRBD2; clone size: NA
CDR3 DNA: TGTGCCAGCAGCGTAGGGGAGCGGAGCGCAGATACGCAGTATTTT; CDR3 protein: CASSVGERSADTQYF; V gene: TRBV9; J gene: TRBJ2-3; D gene: NA; clone size: NA
CDR3 DNA: TGTGCCAGCAGGGGGACTTGGACAGATACGCAGTATTTT; CDR3 protein: CASRGTWTDTQYF; V gene: TRBV2; J gene: TRBJ2-3; D gene: NA; clone size: NA
CDR3 DNA: TGTGCCAGCAACCCCCCAGGCTGGGGGGTAGAGACCCAGTACTTC; CDR3 protein: CASNPPGWGVETQYF; V gene: TRBV2; J gene: TRBJ2-5; D gene: NA; clone size: NA
CDR3 DNA: TGTGCCAGCAGCTTTAGTAGGACTAGCGGTGCAGAGACCCAGTACTTC; CDR3 protein: CASSFSRTSGAETQYF; V gene: TRBV7-2; J gene: TRBJ2-5; D gene: TRBD2; clone size: NA
CDR3 DNA: TGTGCCAGCAAACAGCTCAACCAAAACCAGCCCCAGCATTTT; CDR3 protein: CASKQLNQNQPQHF; V gene: TRBV2; J gene: TRBJ1-5; D gene: NA; clone size: NA
CDR3 DNA: TGTGCCAGCAGCACCCGAGCGGGGGTCCGCACAGATACGCAGTATTTT; CDR3 protein: CASSTRAGVRTDTQYF; V gene: TRBV9; J gene: TRBJ2-3; D gene: TRBD2; clone size: NA
CDR3 DNA: TGTGCCACCAGCTTCCGGGACAGGGATACTGAAGCTTTCTTT; CDR3 protein: CATSFRDRDTEAFF; V gene: TRBV15; J gene: TRBJ1-1; D gene: TRBD1; clone size: NA
CDR3 DNA: TGCGCCAGCAGCTTGACTAGCGGGGGGGGGTCAGATACGCAGTATTTT; CDR3 protein: CASSLTSGGGSDTQYF; V gene: TRBV5-1; J gene: TRBJ2-3; D gene: TRBD2; clone size: NA
CDR3 DNA: TGCGCCAGCAGCTTAGGCGGGTACGGGTACACAGATACGCAGTATTTT; CDR3 protein: CASSLGGYGYTDTQYF; V gene: TRBV5-1; J gene: TRBJ2-3; D gene: NA; clone size: NA
CDR3 DNA: TGTGCCAGCTCACGGACTAGGGACGAGCAGTACTTC; CDR3 protein: CASSRTRDEQYF; V gene: TRBV18; J gene: TRBJ2-7; D gene: TRBD2; clone size: NA
CDR3 DNA: TGTGCCAGCAGCTCTAGAGGACAGCCCATCAATCAGCCCCAGCATTTT; CDR3 protein: CASSSRGQPINQPQHF; V gene: TRBV7-8; J gene: TRBJ1-5; D gene: NA; clone size: NA
CDR3 DNA: TGCGCCAGCAGCCAAGATCCCGGGAGAATCACTGAAGCTTTCTTT; CDR3 protein: CASSQDPGRITEAFF; V gene: TRBV4-3; J gene: TRBJ1-1; D gene: NA; clone size: few
CDR3 DNA: TGTGCCAGCAGCTCCGAGCCGGGACAGCCCTACGAGCAGTACTTC; CDR3 protein: CASSSEPGQPYEQYF; V gene: TRBV7-9; J gene: TRBJ2-7; D gene: TRBD1; clone size: NA
CDR3 DNA: TGTGCCAGCAGTTTACAGGCGACCTCCTACGAGCAGTACTTC; CDR3 protein: CASSLQATSYEQYF; V gene: TRBV6-1; J gene: TRBJ2-7; D gene: NA; clone size: NA
CDR3 DNA: TGTGCCAGCAGCCTCGAGGGGGCTGGTGAGCAGTTCTTC; CDR3 protein: CASSLEGAGEQFF; V gene: TRBV5-4; J gene: TRBJ2-1; D gene: TRBD1; clone size: NA
CDR3 DNA: TGTGCCAGCAGCCCTAACACGGGAAGGAACACTGAAGCTTTCTTT; CDR3 protein: CASSPNTGRNTEAFF; V gene: TRBV5-6; J gene: TRBJ1-1; D gene: NA; clone size: few
CDR3 DNA: TGTGCCAGCAGCTTAGGCGGGACTGAATACGAGCAGTACTTC; CDR3 protein: CASSLGGTEYEQYF; V gene: TRBV7-8; J gene: TRBJ2-7; D gene: NA; clone size: NA
CDR3 DNA: TGTGCCAGCAGTTACGACTCGAGACAGTCCTACGAGCAGTACTTC; CDR3 protein: CASSYDSRQSYEQYF; V gene: TRBV6-6; J gene: TRBJ2-7; D gene: NA; clone size: NA
CDR3 DNA: TGTGCCAGCAGCGACCCCCGGACAGGTACGGGGAAAAATGAGCAGTTCTTC; CDR3 protein: CASSDPRTGTGKNEQFF; V gene: TRBV7-9; J gene: TRBJ2-1; D gene: TRBD1; clone size: NA
CDR3 DNA: TGTGCCAGCAGCCAGCCAGAGTCGGGACAGGGAATCTTACCTGGAAACACCATATATTTT; CDR3 protein: CASSQPESGQGILPGNTIYF; V gene: TRBV4-2; J gene: TRBJ1-3; D gene: TRBD1; clone size: NA
CDR3 DNA: TGTGCCAGCAGCCCCCAGGGGCTACCGAACACCGGGGAGCTGTTTTTT; CDR3 protein: CASSPQGLPNTGELFF; V gene: TRBV27; J gene: TRBJ2-2; D gene: NA; clone size: NA
CDR3 DNA: TGTGCCAGCAGTGAATCGGACTCCTACGGTGGCTACACCTTC; CDR3 protein: CASSESDSYGGYTF; V gene: TRBV6-5; J gene: TRBJ1-2; D gene: NA; clone size: NA
CDR3 DNA: TGTGCCAGCAGCACAGGGACTAGCGGGAGCTACAATGAGCAGTTCTTC; CDR3 protein: CASSTGTSGSYNEQFF; V gene: TRBV5-4; J gene: TRBJ2-1; D gene: TRBD2; clone size: NA
CDR3 DNA: TGTGCCAGCAGCTTAGGAGTCCAGCCCCAGCATTTT; CDR3 protein: CASSLGVQPQHF; V gene: TRBV7-2; J gene: TRBJ1-5; D gene: NA; clone size: once
CDR3 DNA: TGTGCCAGCAGCCAAGATTATCGGGGGGGGCGTTCCTATGGCTACACCTTC; CDR3 protein: CASSQDYRGGRSYGYTF; V gene: TRBV4-2; J gene: TRBJ1-2; D gene: NA; clone size: NA
CDR3 DNA: TGTGCCAGCAGCGCCGGGGGGCGTCTCGGCTATGGCTACACCTTC; CDR3 protein: CASSAGGRLGYGYTF; V gene: TRBV9; J gene: TRBJ1-2; D gene: NA; clone size: NA
CDR3 DNA: TGTGCCAGCAGCGAAGACAGGTACAATGAGCAGTTCTTC; CDR3 protein: CASSEDRYNEQFF; V gene: TRBV2; J gene: TRBJ2-1; D gene: NA; clone size: few
CDR3 DNA: TGCGCCAGCCACTCCTCAGGAAACACCATATATTTT; CDR3 protein: CASHSSGNTIYF; V gene: TRBV5-1; J gene: TRBJ1-3; D gene: NA; clone size: NA
CDR3 DNA: TGTGCCAGCAGCCGGGGGGGATCGAACACTGAAGCTTTCTTT; CDR3 protein: CASSRGGSNTEAFF; V gene: TRBV28; J gene: TRBJ1-1; D gene: NA; clone size: NA
CDR3 DNA: TGTGCCAGCAGAGACGGACTAGTCGGGAATGAGCAGTTCTTC; CDR3 protein: CASRDGLVGNEQFF; V gene: TRBV2; J gene: TRBJ2-1; D gene: TRBD2; clone size: NA
CDR3 DNA: TGCGCCAGCAGCCCCACCTCAGGGGCCTTGAACACTGAAGCTTTCTTT; CDR3 protein: CASSPTSGALNTEAFF; V gene: TRBV5-1; J gene: TRBJ1-1; D gene: NA; clone size: NA
CDR3 DNA: TGTGCCAGCAGTGGACCTTACCGGGACAGGCCGTCCTACGAGCAGTACTTC; CDR3 protein: CASSGPYRDRPSYEQYF; V gene: TRBV2; J gene: TRBJ2-7; D gene: TRBD1; clone size: few
CDR3 DNA: TGCGCCAGCAGCTTGGGGACAACTAACTATGGCTACACCTTC; CDR3 protein: CASSLGTTNYGYTF; V gene: TRBV5-1; J gene: TRBJ1-2; D gene: NA; clone size: NA
CDR3 DNA: TGCGCCAGCAGCTCCTCCGGGACAGGGAGCTCTGGAAACACCATATATTTT; CDR3 protein: CASSSSGTGSSGNTIYF; V gene: TRBV5-1; J gene: TRBJ1-3; D gene: TRBD1; clone size: once
CDR3 DNA: TGTGCCAGCAGCTTGGAGGGGGTTCGCAGCACTGAAGCTTTCTTT; CDR3 protein: CASSLEGVRSTEAFF; V gene: TRBV5-6; J gene: TRBJ1-1; D gene: NA; clone size: NA
CDR3 DNA: TGCAGTGCTAGAATAGCGAATGAGCAGTTCTTC; CDR3 protein: CSARIANEQFF; V gene: TRBV20-1; J gene: TRBJ2-1; D gene: NA; clone size: NA
CDR3 DNA: TGTGCCAGCATAGGGGGAGAAAAACTGTTTTTT; CDR3 protein: CASIGGEKLFF; V gene: TRBV11-2; J gene: TRBJ1-4; D gene: NA; clone size: NA
CDR3 DNA: TGTGCCAGCAGTGACTCCGATACAGGGCTCCAGGGCTACACCTTC; CDR3 protein: CASSDSDTGLQGYTF; V gene: TRBV6-4; J gene: TRBJ1-2; D gene: NA; clone size: NA
CDR3 DNA: TGTGCCAGCAGTGTAACAGGGGTTTATTTCTTC; CDR3 protein: CASSVTGVYFF; V gene: TRBV27; J gene: TRBJ2-1; D gene: TRBD1; clone size: NA